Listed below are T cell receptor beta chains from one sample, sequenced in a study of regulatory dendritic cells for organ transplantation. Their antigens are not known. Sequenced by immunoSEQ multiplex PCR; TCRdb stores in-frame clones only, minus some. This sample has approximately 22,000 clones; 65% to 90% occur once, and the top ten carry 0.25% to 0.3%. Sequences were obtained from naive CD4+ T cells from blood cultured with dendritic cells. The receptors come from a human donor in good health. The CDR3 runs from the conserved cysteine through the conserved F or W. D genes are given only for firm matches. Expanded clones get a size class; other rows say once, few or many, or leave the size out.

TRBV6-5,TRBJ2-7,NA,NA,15,CASSPFSTRVYEQYF,TGTGCCAGCAGCCCCTTCTCCACGAGAGTCTACGAGCAGTACTTC
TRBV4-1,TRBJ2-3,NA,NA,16,CASSQESGGPPDTQYF,TGCGCCAGCAGCCAAGAATCGGGCGGCCCCCCCGATACGCAGTATTTT
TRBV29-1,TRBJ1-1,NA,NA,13,CSGGVIPGDEAFF,TGCAGCGGTGGAGTAATACCCGGTGATGAAGCTTTCTTT
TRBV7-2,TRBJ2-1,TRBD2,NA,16,CASSFRLAGGGHEQFF,TGTGCCAGCAGCTTCCGACTAGCGGGAGGAGGGCATGAGCAGTTCTTC
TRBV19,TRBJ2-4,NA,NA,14,CATSYPDLQNIQYF,TGTGCCACCTCCTACCCGGACCTTCAAAACATTCAGTACTTC
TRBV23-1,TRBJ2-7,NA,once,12,CASSHSSYEQYF,TGCGCCAGCAGTCATAGCTCCTACGAGCAGTACTTC
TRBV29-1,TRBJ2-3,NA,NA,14,CSVRGRGRSDTQYF,TGCAGCGTTCGCGGACGGGGGCGTTCGGATACGCAGTATTTT
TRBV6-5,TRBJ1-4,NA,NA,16,CASSFQSRGTNEKLFF,TGTGCCAGCAGTTTCCAATCGAGGGGGACTAATGAAAAACTGTTTTTT
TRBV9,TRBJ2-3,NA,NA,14,CALGGGEYTDTQYF,TGTGCCCTTGGGGGTGGGGAATACACAGATACGCAGTATTTT
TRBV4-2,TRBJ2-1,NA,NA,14,CASSRGGQVIEQFF,TGTGCCAGCAGCCGGGGGGGGCAAGTGATTGAGCAGTTCTTC
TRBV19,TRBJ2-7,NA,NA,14,CASRRNEGIYEQYF,TGTGCCAGTAGACGCAACGAGGGGATATACGAGCAGTACTTC
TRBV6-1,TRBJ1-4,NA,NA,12,CASSDDREKLFF,TGTGCCAGCAGTGACGACAGAGAAAAACTGTTTTTT
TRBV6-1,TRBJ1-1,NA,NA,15,CASRQSPGAGSGAFF,TGTGCCAGCAGACAGTCCCCCGGGGCAGGGAGTGGAGCTTTCTTT
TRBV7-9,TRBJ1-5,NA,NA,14,CASSLDRVDQPQHF,TGTGCCAGCAGCTTAGACAGGGTAGATCAGCCCCAGCATTTT
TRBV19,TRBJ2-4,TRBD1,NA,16,CASRQGGTLAKNIQYF,TGTGCCAGTCGACAGGGGGGTACTCTAGCCAAAAACATTCAGTACTTC
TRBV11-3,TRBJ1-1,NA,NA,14,CASSLGAGGSRAFF,TGTGCCAGCAGCTTAGGAGCGGGAGGCTCTAGAGCTTTCTTT